These 17 T cell receptor beta chains came from one sample sequenced in a study of T-cell reconstitution after alpha-beta-depleted transplantation in children. Molecular barcoding with unique molecular identifiers was used for the TCRbeta library. One entry per CDR3 protein, called by TCRdb with MiXCR from the PCR reads. The data contain some 600,000 distinct CDR3 sequences, around 13% of them singletons. The sequencing here drew on PBMCs, mostly from graft donor cells, taken 360 days after TCRalphabeta/CD19-depleted stem cell transplant. The source is a male patient aged 10-17 years who had a stem cell transplant for acute myeloid leukemia, so the T cells may come from the graft donor.

The V and J genes are TRBV29-1 and TRBJ2-7; 7 bases match TRBD1. The CDR3 spans 15 residues. CDR1 and CDR2 (germline): SQVTM, ANQGSEA. J was trimmed by 4 bases and V by 3 bases; bases with no gene match: 12. The CDR3 reads CSVDGTVQGMYEQYF. For the CDR3, the DNA is TGCAGCGTTGACGGGACAGTGCAAGGGATGTACGAGCAGTACTTC.

The chain couples TRBV20-1 to TRBJ2-1; D unclear. The germline V and J ends were trimmed by 0 bases and 14 bases, with 20 bases remaining between them. The CDR3 length is 14 residues. From germline, CDR1 is DFQATT and CDR2 SNEGSKA (reference sequence). In DNA form, the CDR3 reads TGCAGTGCTAGAGATAAAGTTGGCGGTCCACGGAAGTTCTTC. Protein: CSARDKVGGPRKFF.

The rearrangement joins TRBV29-1 to TRBJ2-1, with 8 bases matching TRBD2. CDR1 SQVTM and CDR2 ANQGSEA come from the germline V gene. After removal of 3 bases from V and 4 bases from J, the junction contained 8 bases not matched to a gene. This CDR3 is 15 amino acids long. The CDR3 is CSVDVRAGGYNEQFF. Written as DNA, the CDR3 is TGCAGCGTTGACGTCAGGGCGGGAGGTTACAATGAGCAGTTCTTC.

The V call is TRBV7-8, the J call TRBJ2-5; 10 bases align to TRBD1. V was pared by 3 bases and J by 5 bases, with 9 bases of the junction left unmatched. This CDR3 is built from 16 residues. Germline loops: CDR1 SGHVS, CDR2 FQNEAQ. The CDR3: CASSFIRDRGWETQYF. CDR3 sequence (DNA): TGTGCCAGCAGCTTCATCCGGGACAGGGGTTGGGAGACCCAGTACTTC.

This clonotype has only a few counts. The rearrangement joins TRBV28 to TRBJ2-5; 9 bases agree with TRBD2. The CDR3 covers 14 residues. Germline V gene data show CDR1 as MDHEN and CDR2 as SYDVKM. V dropped 7 bases and J dropped 1; count of bases not matched to a gene: 4. CDR3 nucleotides: TGTGCCAGCAATCGCGGGGGGGTCCAAGAGACCCAGTACTTC. This translates into CASNRGGVQETQYF.

This clonotype occurred many times. V gene TRBV29-1 combines with J gene TRBJ2-2; perhaps TRBD2 as D (5 bases). CDR1 is SQVTM, CDR2 ANQGSEA, per germline. V was clipped by 3 bases and J by 1 base, with 9 bases between them. This CDR3 region has 14 residues. The CDR3, as DNA: TGCAGCGTTGACGAGGGTTGGAACACCGGGGAGCTGTTTTTT. Its protein is CSVDEGWNTGELFF.

This clonotype was detected only a few times. The J gene is TRBJ2-3, the V gene TRBV5-1; TRBD2 agrees at 7 bases. Unmatched junction bases numbered 8, after V lost 4 bases and J lost 3 bases. Germline V CDR1 and CDR2: SGHRS, YFSETQ. This CDR3 has 15 amino acids. The CDR3 nucleotides are TGCGCCAGCAGCAGGGAGCCTAGCGGAACAGATACGCAGTATTTT. Residues: CASSREPSGTDTQYF. The full variable domain, with the rest looked up from reference TRBV5-1 and TRBJ2-3, is KAGVTQTPRYLIKTRGQQVTLSCSPISGHRSVSWYQQTPGQGLQFLFEYFSETQRNKGNFPGRFSGRQFSNSRSEMNVSTLELGDSALYLCASSREPSGTDTQYFGPGTRLTVL.

V gene TRBV3-1 combines with J gene TRBJ2-1; 12 nucleotides match TRBD2. In germline, CDR1 is LGHDT, CDR2 YNNKEL (reference sequence). V lost 1 base to trimming and J lost 15 bases; unmatched junction nucleotides: 10. This CDR3 region has 15 residues. The CDR3 loop reads CASSQALAGGPVGFF. In DNA, the CDR3 is TGTGCCAGCAGCCAAGCGCTAGCGGGAGGGCCCGTAGGGTTCTTC.

V usage is TRBV11-2 and J usage is TRBJ1-1; 9 nucleotides match TRBD1. Losses at the gene ends were 4 bases for V and 4 bases for J; bases not matched to a gene: 16. Germline CDR1 is SGHAT and CDR2 is FQNNGV. CDR3 length: 18 residues. The CDR3 nucleotides read TGTGCCAGCAGCTCGCGGACAGGGGTGATAGTGCTGGGCACTGAAGCTTTCTTT. Protein: CASSSRTGVIVLGTEAFF.

V gene TRBV7-3 combines with J gene TRBJ2-1, with 7 bases identical to TRBD1. This CDR3 region has 19 residues. Looked up from germline, CDR1 is SGHTA and CDR2 is FQGTGA. Germline trimming cut 5 bases from V and 0 bases from J; bases unmatched to any gene: 16. CDR3 DNA: TGTGCCAGCAGCCGGACCGGGACAGCGCCTCTGAGCTCCTACAATGAGCAGTTCTTC. Amino acids: CASSRTGTAPLSSYNEQFF.

V usage is TRBV7-3 and J usage is TRBJ2-7; no definite D call. CDR1 SGHTA and CDR2 FQGTGA come from the germline V gene. V gave up 1 base and J gave up 5 bases, with 15 bases separating them. The length of the CDR3 is 15 residues. The CDR3 spells CASSLRQARFDEQYF. The CDR3 DNA reads as TGTGCCAGCAGCTTAAGACAAGCAAGATTCGACGAGCAGTACTTC.

This clonotype appeared many times. V gene TRBV9 combines with J gene TRBJ2-5; D remains ambiguous. The CDR3 loop spans 11 amino acids. Trimming pared 0 bases from V and 4 bases from J, leaving 1 base between. Germline V gene data show CDR1 as SGDLS and CDR2 as YYNGEE. The DNA for the CDR3 is TGTGCCAGCAGCGTAGCAGAGACCCAGTACTTC. Its translation: CASSVAETQYF.

This clonotype was detected many times. The chain couples TRBV7-2 to TRBJ2-1; D possibly corresponds to TRBD1 (5 bases). Trimming cost V 4 bases and J 2 bases, with 6 bases left between them. Germline values: CDR1 SGHTA, CDR2 FQGNSA. The CDR3 has 13 residues. CDR3 sequence reads: CASSSQAYNEQFF. DNA of the CDR3: TGTGCCAGCAGCTCACAGGCCTACAATGAGCAGTTCTTC.

In this sample, this clonotype turned up many times. The chain links TRBV28 to TRBJ2-1; D ambiguous. This CDR3 has 15 residues. Germline CDR1 is MDHEN and CDR2 is SYDVKM. Trimming took off 6 bases at V and 9 bases at J, with 21 bases between the two ends. This CDR3 reads CASSDPQDRMSEQFF. DNA for the CDR3: TGTGCCAGCAGCGATCCCCAGGATCGAATGAGTGAGCAGTTCTTC.

In nucleotides, the CDR3 is TGTGCCAGCAGCTCCCGACTAGCGGGAGGGGATTGGGATACGCAGTATTTT. This gives the protein CASSSRLAGGDWDTQYF. The rearrangement joins TRBV7-6 to TRBJ2-3; TRBD2 matches 14 bases. The CDR3 has 17 amino acids. Trimming took 4 bases from V and 6 from J; bases not matched to a gene: 9. Germline CDR1 reads SGHVS; CDR2 reads FNYEAQ.

V and J are TRBV7-9 and TRBJ1-1; 10 positions match TRBD1. With V trimmed by 5 bases and J by 5 bases, 8 bases remained unmatched. The CDR3 runs to 15 residues. From germline, CDR1 is SEHNR and CDR2 FQNEAQ (reference sequence). CDR3 protein: CASSVWDRGFTEAFF. CDR3 nucleotide sequence: TGTGCCAGCAGCGTCTGGGACAGGGGTTTTACTGAAGCTTTCTTT. The full variable domain, rest sourced from reference TRBV7-9 and TRBJ1-1, is DTGVSQNPRHKITKRGQNVTFRCDPISEHNRLYWYRQTLGQGPEFLTYFQNEAQLEKSRLLSDRFSAERPKGSFSTLEIQRTEQGDSAMYLCASSVWDRGFTEAFFGQGTRLTVV.

The V and J genes are TRBV6-1 and TRBJ2-1; D possibly corresponds to TRBD1 (5 bases). V was shortened by 8 bases and J by 2 bases, with 10 bases between the two germline ends. The germline gives CDR1 MNHNS, CDR2 SASEGT. CDR3 length equals 13 residues. CDR3 sequence: CASSRVPYNEQFF. The CDR3 nucleotides read TGTGCCAGCTCCAGGGTCCCCTACAATGAGCAGTTCTTC.